This TCR beta chain was captured in a study of blood T cells in healthy people across ages. The study, taken as a whole, reports: One million T cells yielded diversity estimates that were considered underestimates. Older age went with lower TCR beta diversity per million T cells, in a roughly linear way.

A second about 7 to 12 cycle PCR used barcoded and J-beta primers. Each cDNA was tagged by a template-switch adaptor containing 12 random nucleotides. TCRdb redid the calling of the 5' RACE reads with MiXCR, one entry per CDR3 protein. In the table there are a few hundred thousand distinct CDR3 sequences, 45% to 60% of which are singletons. V gave up 4 bases and J gave up 4 bases; unmatched junction bases: 8. CDR3 length equals 14 residues. Germline V gene sequence: CDR1 DFQATT, CDR2 SNEGSKA (reference sequence). Concerning this clonotype: Its antigen is unknown.

Per individual sample, total RNA of at least 5 micrograms was extracted. The specimen was blood. The receptor's source is a man aged 55 to 70 in good health. V gene TRBV20-1 combines with J gene TRBJ2-5; 8 bases map to TRBD2. The CDR3 region has the DNA TGCAGTGCTACGATCGGGGGGGAGTCAGAGACCCAGTACTTC. This translates into CSATIGGESETQYF.